This entry concerns a single TCR beta chain. Its antigen is not known. Germline-derived CDR1 and CDR2 are SGHAT and FQNNGV. The V end was cut by 5 bases, the J end by 7 bases, with 23 bases between. This CDR3 contains 16 residues. Profiling relied on immunoSEQ multiplex PCR, and the TCRdb table lists in-frame clones only, not all of them. The sample has more than 2,000,000 clones; approximately 95% are singletons. The sample is drawn from a study of shared clonotypes between healthy human individuals. The study's findings and limits: Although depth was large, rarefaction showed that sequencing of the sorted subsets was incomplete.

Sequencing was done on a sample of naive CD4+ T cells from PBMCs. Subset defined: CD45RA+ positively selected. This clonotype was sampled from a man aged 18 to 30 in good health. Some clones in this sample may be carry-over from other donors' samples. The rearrangement links TRBV11-2 to TRBJ2-5; D may correspond to TRBD1 or TRBD2 (5 bases each). The CDR3 DNA sequence: TGTGCCAGCAGCCTTACCCACCAGGGACGCTTTTGGACCCAGTACTTC. Amino acid sequence: CASSLTHQGRFWTQYF.